This TCR beta chain was found in a study of CD8 T cells in Susac syndrome (dated by TCRdb to the late 2010s). For context, the study as a whole: Repertoire sequencing was used to test whether CD8+ T cell activation and differentiation in Susac syndrome was antigen driven. The clonality of the CD8+ T cell repertoire was compared across some eleven healthy donors, about 14 Susac syndrome patients and 15 multiple sclerosis patients. What the study reported, not specific to this receptor: The study acknowledged that relatively few individuals were included in the TCR sequencing and HLA analysis.

Taken from the germline V gene, the CDR1 and CDR2 loops are SQVTM and ANQGSEA. The CDR3 contains 13 residues, cysteine and phenylalanine counted. The DNA shown is the 39-base CDR3, in frame from base 1. Points on this clonotype: Its specific antigen is unknown. One junction end does not reproduce the germline sequence, and a read error may be involved.

RNA was extracted using the RNeasy kit, and about 0.45 to 1 ug of the RNA was reverse transcribed with random hexamers. The immunoSEQ multiplex PCR assay, which covers 54 Vbeta and 13 Jbeta segments, was used to amplify TCR beta CDR3 regions. Bias from PCR amplification was corrected by using a synthetic template baseline for primer optimization and for computational correction. Per the authors' processing: Reads were annotated to V, D and J genes per IMGT and analyzed with immunoSEQ Analyzer, keeping only productive sequences. Clonality was calculated as one minus the Shannon entropy normalized by log2 of the number of productive unique sequences. For each patient and control, public and private clones were evaluated among the 100 most prevalent clones. Clones were defined as Susac-specific if absent from the healthy and MS cohorts, from 900 to 1,200 published viral clones and from other ImmuneACCESS disease sequences. TCRdb reprocessing: public reads trimmed at Q25 with fastp, clones called with MiXCR, in-frame beta chains kept. Records with the same CDR3 protein are collapsed into one entry carrying the most frequent genes and DNA. The V and J calls, along with clone size, are taken from TCRdb and not from the paper's own processing. For this sample there are roughly 110,000 distinct CDR3 sequences; around 93% appear just once. Around 0.12% of the sample goes to the ten largest clones.

Peripheral blood CD8+ and CD4+ T cells from healthy donors, Susac syndrome patients and multiple sclerosis patients were profiled by high-throughput TCR beta sequencing. Healthy donors were included as age- and sex-matched controls. Bulk CD8+ and CD4+ T cells were purified by magnetic negative isolation, while CD8+ TEMRA cells were enriched using FACS. Blood was drawn into EDTA tubes, processed within 24 hours, and PBMCs were isolated by density gradient centrifugation. PBMCs intended for TCR sequencing were cryopreserved in liquid nitrogen and thawed later in a water bath at 37 degrees C. The sorted or isolated CD4+, CD8+ and CD8+ TEMRA cells had a purity of 90% or higher.

This chain joins TRBV29-1 to TRBJ1-2, with TRBD1 perhaps the D gene, on 6 matching bases. The sequenced sample was CD8+ T cells from PBMCs. The sequence was collected from a human donor in good health. The DNA sequence follows: TGCAGCGTCTCATCTCGAACCGCGACAGGAACCTACTTC. Its translation reads: CSVSSRTATGTYF. When the CDR3 is completed using the reference TRBV29-1 and TRBJ1-2 genes on either side, the full variable domain is SAVISQKPSRDICQRGTSLTIQCQVDSQVTMMFWYRQQPGQSLTLIATANQGSEATYESGFVIDKFPISRPNLTFSTLTVSNMSPEDSSIYLCSVSSRTATGTYFGSGTRLTVV.